This is a list of T cell receptor beta chains from one sample in a study of blood T cell repertoires in COVID-19. Clones were sequenced by immunoSEQ multiplex PCR, and TCRdb holds only the in-frame ones, with some missing. The sample includes roughly 200,000 clones, roughly 75% seen only once; the top ten take 5.5% to 7%. Input material: peripheral blood. Receptor source: a woman in her 70s with acute or convalescent COVID-19. CDR3s include the opening cysteine and the closing phenylalanine or tryptophan. A D gene is named only where the DNA matches it firmly. Size values are once, few and many counts, or a class for expanded clones, and some rows have none.

D,V,size,J,DNA,CDR3
TRBD1,TRBV18,NA,TRBJ1-4,TGTGCCAGCTCATCCTTGACAGGGGCAGGCGAAAAACTGTTTTTT,CASSSLTGAGEKLFF
TRBD1,TRBV7-2,NA,TRBJ1-6,TGTGCCAGCAGTCTGACAGGGGGCTATAATTCACCCCTCCACTTT,CASSLTGGYNSPLHF
NA,TRBV25-1,NA,TRBJ1-4,TGTGCCAGCAGCCCGGGGTGGGGTATTGAAAAACTGTTTTTT,CASSPGWGIEKLFF
NA,TRBV15,NA,TRBJ2-7,TGTGCCACCAGCAGAGATCCCGGGTTCTACGAGCAGTACTTC,CATSRDPGFYEQYF
NA,TRBV14,NA,TRBJ2-2,TGTGCCAGCAGCCCTAGCGCATACACCGGGGAGCTGTTTTTT,CASSPSAYTGELFF
TRBD2,TRBV29-1,few,TRBJ2-3,TGCAGCGTTGAACCCCTGAGAACTAGCGGGAGGGTCACAGATACGCAGTATTTT,CSVEPLRTSGRVTDTQYF
NA,TRBV2,NA,TRBJ1-5,TGTGCCAGCAGTGTCACCGGGAACAATCAGCCCCAGCATTTT,CASSVTGNNQPQHF
NA,TRBV21-1,NA,TRBJ1-1,TGTGCCAGCAGCACTGGGAAGGGGGACAGCAGTTTGAACACTGAAGCTTTCTTT,CASSTGKGDSSLNTEAFF
NA,TRBV5-1,few,TRBJ2-7,TGCGCCAGCAGCTCAAAGGACAAGACCCTGCAGTACTTC,CASSSKDKTLQYF
TRBD1,TRBV7-9,once,TRBJ1-4,TGTGCCAGCAGCTTAACAGGGGGCGGCGAAAAACTGTTTTTT,CASSLTGGGEKLFF
NA,TRBV30,few,TRBJ2-2,TGTGCCTGGGGGACTGAGGCCGGGGAGCTGTTTTTT,CAWGTEAGELFF
TRBD2,TRBV7-2,once,TRBJ2-1,TGTGCCAGACGAAGGGTCACGGGAGGAACCTACAATGAGCAGTTCTTC,CARRRVTGGTYNEQFF
NA,TRBV6-7,NA,TRBJ2-3,TGTGCCAGCAGTACCGGCCAGGCCCGCCGCACAGATACGCAGTATTTT,CASSTGQARRTDTQYF